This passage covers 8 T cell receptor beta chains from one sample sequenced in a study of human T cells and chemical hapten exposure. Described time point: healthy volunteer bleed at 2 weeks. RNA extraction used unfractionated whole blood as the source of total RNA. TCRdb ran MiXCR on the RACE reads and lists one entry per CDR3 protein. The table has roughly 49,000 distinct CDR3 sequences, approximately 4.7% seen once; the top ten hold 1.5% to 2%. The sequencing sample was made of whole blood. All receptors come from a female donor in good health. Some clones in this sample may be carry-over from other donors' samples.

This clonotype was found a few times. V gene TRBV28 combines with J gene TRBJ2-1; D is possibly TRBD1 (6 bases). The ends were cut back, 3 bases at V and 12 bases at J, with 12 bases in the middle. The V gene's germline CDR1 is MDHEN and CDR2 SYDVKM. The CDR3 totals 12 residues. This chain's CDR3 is CASSFTGTGQFF. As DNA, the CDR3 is TGTGCCAGCAGTTTTACAGGGACGGGGCAGTTCTTC.

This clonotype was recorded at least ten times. The CDR3 region has the DNA TGCAGTGCTAGACTACCCACTGAAGCTTTCTTT. Translated, it gives CSARLPTEAFF. The gene calls are TRBV20-1 and TRBJ1-1; D uncertain. Trimming took 2 bases from V and 4 from J, leaving 5 bases between them. The CDR3 runs to 11 residues. Germline loops: CDR1 DFQATT, CDR2 SNEGSKA (reference sequence).

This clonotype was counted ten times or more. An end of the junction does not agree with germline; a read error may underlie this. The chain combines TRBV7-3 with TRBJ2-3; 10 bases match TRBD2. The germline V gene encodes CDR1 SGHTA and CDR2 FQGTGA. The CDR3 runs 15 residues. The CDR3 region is CASSVTSGVTDTQYF. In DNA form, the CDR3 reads TGTGCCAGCAGCGTAACTAGCGGGGTCACAGATACGCAGTATTTT.

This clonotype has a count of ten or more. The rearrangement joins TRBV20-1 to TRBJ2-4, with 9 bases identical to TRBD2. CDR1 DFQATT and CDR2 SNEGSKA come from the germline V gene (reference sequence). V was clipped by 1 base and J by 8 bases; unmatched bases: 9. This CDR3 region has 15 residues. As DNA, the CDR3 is TGCAGTGCTAGAGTGCCGGGACTAGCATCTGACATTCAGTACTTC. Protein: CSARVPGLASDIQYF.

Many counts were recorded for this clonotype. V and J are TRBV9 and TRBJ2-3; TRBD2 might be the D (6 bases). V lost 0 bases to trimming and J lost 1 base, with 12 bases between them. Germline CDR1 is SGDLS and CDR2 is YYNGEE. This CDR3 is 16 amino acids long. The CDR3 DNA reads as TGTGCCAGCAGCGTAGCTTTAGCGGCACGCACAGATACGCAGTATTTT. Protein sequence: CASSVALAARTDTQYF.

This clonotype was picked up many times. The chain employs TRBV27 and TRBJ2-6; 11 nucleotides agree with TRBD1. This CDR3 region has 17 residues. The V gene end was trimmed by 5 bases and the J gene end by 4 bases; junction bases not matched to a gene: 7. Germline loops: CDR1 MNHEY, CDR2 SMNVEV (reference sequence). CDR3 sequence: CASSRRTGGIGANVLTF. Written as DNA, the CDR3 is TGTGCCAGCAGTCGGAGGACAGGGGGCATCGGGGCCAACGTCCTGACTTTC.

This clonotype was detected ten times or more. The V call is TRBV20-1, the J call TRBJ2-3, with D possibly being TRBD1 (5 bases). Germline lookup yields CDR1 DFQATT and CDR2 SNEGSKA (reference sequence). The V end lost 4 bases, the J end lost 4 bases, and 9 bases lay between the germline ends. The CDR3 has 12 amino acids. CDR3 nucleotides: TGCAGTGCTAAGTGGGGCCCAGATACGCAGTATTTT. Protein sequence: CSAKWGPDTQYF.

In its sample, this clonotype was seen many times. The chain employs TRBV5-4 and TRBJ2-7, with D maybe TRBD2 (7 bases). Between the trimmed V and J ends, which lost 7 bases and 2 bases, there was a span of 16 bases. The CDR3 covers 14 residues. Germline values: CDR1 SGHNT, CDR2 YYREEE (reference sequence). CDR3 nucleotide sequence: TGTGCCAGCCAGAGGGGGGGGGGAGCCTACGAGCAGTACTTC. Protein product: CASQRGGGAYEQYF.